This is a list of T cell receptor beta chains from one sample in a study of T cells in Graves' hyperthyroidism and ophthalmopathy. TCRdb called the multiplex PCR reads again in MiXCR, with one record for every CDR3 protein. The sample shows fewer than 750,000 distinct CDR3 sequences, about 14% of them seen only once. Sequenced sample: blood. The receptors shown here come from a woman aged 45 to 65 with Graves' ophthalmopathy. The conserved cysteine and the conserved F or W are not part of the CDR3 here.

>TRBJ2-1|TRBV20-1
SARSLIAGDNEQF
>TRBJ1-5|TRBV7-9
ASSLDINQPQH
>TRBJ2-5|TRBV6-6
ASSYSQKPWDQETQY
>TRBJ2-7|TRBV12-3/TRBV12-4
ASSTGQGEFNEQY
>TRBJ1-1|TRBV7-8
ASSFRSGALEAF
>TRBJ1-5|TRBV30
AWSTEANQPQH
>TRBJ2-1|TRBV6-2/TRBV6-3
ASSYRETSEYNEQF
>TRBJ2-7|TRBV7-2
ASSVNSYEQY
>TRBJ2-3|TRBV10-3
AISDVAGVGTDTQY
>TRBJ2-7|TRBV12-3/TRBV12-4
ASSTRALGTYEQY
>TRBJ1-2|TRBV12-3/TRBV12-4
ASSAFDRGNYGYT
>TRBJ1-2|TRBV7-2
ASSLVPQVNYGYT
>TRBJ2-1|TRBV11-2
ASSRLAGDSRDGEQF
>TRBJ2-5|TRBV6-5
ASSYSVQETQY
>TRBJ2-7|TRBV12-3/TRBV12-4
ASSPTSRTYEQY
>TRBJ2-3|TRBV9
ASSVVSGGGTDTQY
>TRBJ1-1|TRBV7-2
ASSLEGRGYTEAF
>TRBJ1-1|TRBV28
TSSLFGGTEAF
>TRBJ2-7|TRBV7-9
ASSPYRLAGAYEQY
>TRBJ2-6|TRBV7-8
ASSPYSGISGANVLT
>TRBJ2-3|TRBV7-9
ASSPGQGVIDTQY
>TRBJ2-1|TRBV9
ASSVGLAGANEQF
>TRBJ2-2|TRBV29-1
SVRLAGTGELF
>TRBJ2-5|TRBV20-1
SAPLAGGKETQY
>TRBJ2-1|TRBV20-1
SARRSPGASAGGGYNEQF
>TRBJ2-5|TRBV4-3
ASSQDGVGQETQY